The 22 T cell receptor beta chains reported below all come from one sample, sequenced in a study of blood T cell repertoires in COVID-19. The assay was immunoSEQ multiplex PCR, and TCRdb's table has in-frame clones only and misses some. Of some 170,000 clones listed, 75% to 80% were seen once; the top ten hold around 8.9%. Input material: peripheral blood. Source of these receptors: a woman between 50 and 59 years old with active or convalescent COVID-19.

Details on this clone: At one end the junction does not follow the germline gene, possibly because of a read error. This sequence joins TRBV6-5 and TRBJ1-1; the match to TRBD1 covers 7 bases. This CDR3 is built from 12 residues. Germline V gives CDR1 MNHEY, CDR2 SVGAGI. CDR3 bases: TGTGCCAGCAGTTACTCGACAGGGACGGGAAACTTT. This translates into CASSYSTGTGNF.

The chain has TRBV18 and TRBJ2-7; 9 bases are a match to TRBD2. The CDR3 extends over 15 amino acids. Unmatched junction bases numbered 1, after V lost 0 bases and J lost 1 base. Germline CDR1 KGHSH, CDR2 LQKENI. In DNA, the CDR3 is TGTGCCAGCTCACCACCGGGACTAGCATCCTACGAGCAGTACTTC. Translating it yields CASSPPGLASYEQYF.

V and J are TRBV12-3 or TRBV12-4 and TRBJ2-1; D may be TRBD1 (6 bases). This CDR3 is built from 13 residues. Deletions cut 6 bases from V and 9 bases from J, with 15 bases between. Here the CDR3 DNA reads TGTGCCAGCAGCCGGGGACACGGAACTGAGCAGTTCTTC. It yields the protein CASSRGHGTEQFF.

The chain carries TRBV18 and TRBJ2-7, with TRBD2 as a possible D gene (6 bases). Germline assignment: CDR1 KGHSH and CDR2 LQKENI. The length of the CDR3 is 14 residues. V was trimmed by 1 base and J by 4 bases, leaving 11 bases between them. CDR3 sequence (DNA): TGTGCCAGCTCACCACGCGGGGAGCGGTACGAGCAGTACTTC. Translating it yields CASSPRGERYEQYF.

The rearrangement uses TRBV29-1 and TRBJ2-7; 7 positions agree with TRBD1. CDR3 size: 14 residues. CDR1 is SQVTM, CDR2 ANQGSEA, per germline. The J segment lost 3 bases and the V segment lost 1 base, leaving 6 bases of the junction unmatched. CDR3 bases: TGCAGCGTTGAAGTAAGGGGGCGGAACTACGAGCAGTACTTC. It yields the protein CSVEVRGRNYEQYF.

This chain joins TRBV19 and TRBJ1-1; no firm D call. The germline gives CDR1 LNHDA, CDR2 SQIVND (reference sequence). CDR3 length: 13 amino acids. V was shortened by 6 bases and J by 1 base, with 9 bases between the two germline ends. CDR3 sequence reads: CASRTQSNTEAFF. In nucleotides, the CDR3 is TGTGCCAGTAGGACACAGTCGAACACTGAAGCTTTCTTT.

Judged by abundance, this clone is medium-sized. The genes are TRBV19 and TRBJ1-6; D call uncertain. V was pared by 3 bases and J by 3 bases, with 3 bases between. Per germline, CDR1 LNHDA and CDR2 SQIVND (reference sequence). The CDR3 length is 13 residues. The CDR3 is CASSIYYNSPLHF. DNA for the CDR3: TGTGCCAGTAGTATCTACTATAATTCACCCCTCCACTTT.

The chain uses TRBV29-1 and TRBJ2-1; 13 positions agree with TRBD2. The J segment lost 7 bases and the V segment lost 7 bases, leaving 7 bases of the junction unmatched. The germline V gene has CDR1 SQVTM and CDR2 ANQGSEA. There are 14 residues in the CDR3. The chain's CDR3 is CSALTSGRSNEQFF. CDR3 coding DNA: TGCAGCGCTCTGACTAGCGGGAGGAGTAATGAGCAGTTCTTC.

The chain uses TRBV5-1 and TRBJ2-7; possible D gene TRBD2, 5 bases. Germline V CDR1 and CDR2: SGHRS, YFSETQ. CDR3 length: 17 residues. V gave up 0 bases and J gave up 3 bases, with 19 bases separating them. The CDR3 reads CASSLGGSGRGDYEQYF. The CDR3 DNA follows: TGCGCCAGCAGCTTGGGAGGGAGTGGGCGTGGGGACTACGAGCAGTACTTC.

CDR3 in amino acids: CASRETGTGELFF. The CDR3 DNA is TGTGCCAGCAGGGAAACAGGCACCGGGGAGCTGTTTTTT. This chain links TRBV2 with TRBJ2-2; TRBD1 might be the D (5 bases). Trimming pared 6 bases from V and 4 bases from J, leaving 9 bases between. Germline V CDR1 and CDR2: SNHLY, FYNNEI. This CDR3 contains 13 residues.

This chain connects TRBV6-5 to TRBJ2-3; tentatively, D is TRBD2 (6 bases). Between the trimmed V and J ends, which lost 10 bases and 3 bases, there was a span of 17 bases. Germline CDR1 and CDR2: MNHEY and SVGAGI. The CDR3 sequence is 14 residues long. CDR3: CATGMGGWTDTQYF. The CDR3 nucleotides read TGTGCCACGGGGATGGGGGGATGGACAGATACGCAGTATTTT.

The chain recombines TRBV6-1 with TRBJ2-7; no definite D call. Germline lookup yields CDR1 MNHNS and CDR2 SASEGT. V was clipped by 5 bases and J by 2 bases, with 10 bases between them. The CDR3 length is 13 residues. CDR3 loop: CASSLPMAYEQYF. The CDR3 coding sequence is TGTGCCAGCAGTCTACCCATGGCCTACGAGCAGTACTTC.

V usage is TRBV2 and J usage is TRBJ2-5, with D possibly matching TRBD1 (6 bases). The CDR3 is 18 residues long. Germline lookup yields CDR1 SNHLY and CDR2 FYNNEI. Trimming left V 1 base short and J 5 bases short, with 23 bases between. This CDR3 reads CASSEGLDSYGFGETQYF. The CDR3, as DNA: TGTGCCAGCAGTGAAGGTCTGGACAGCTACGGGTTCGGGGAGACCCAGTACTTC.

The rearrangement joins TRBV15 to TRBJ2-1; possibly TRBD2 for D (6 bases). CDR3 length: 16 amino acids. V was clipped by 1 base and J by 3 bases, with 13 bases between them. The germline gives CDR1 LNHNV, CDR2 YYDKDF (reference sequence). DNA of the CDR3: TGTGCCACCAGCAGAGCTCGGACTATCAACTACAATGAGCAGTTCTTC. Its translation: CATSRARTINYNEQFF.

The chain recombines TRBV28 with TRBJ1-2; TRBD1 matches at 9 bases. V shed 6 bases, J shed 4 bases, and the junction held 6 bases outside the gene matches. The CDR3 is 14 amino acids. The germline V gene has CDR1 MDHEN and CDR2 SYDVKM. The CDR3 DNA reads TGTGCCAGCAGCCGGGACAGGGTTGGCTATGGCTACACCTTC. Its translation is CASSRDRVGYGYTF.

V gene TRBV28 combines with J gene TRBJ1-2; 7 bases are shared with TRBD1. The germline V gene encodes CDR1 MDHEN and CDR2 SYDVKM. The CDR3 extends over 15 amino acids. V gave up 2 bases and J gave up 4 bases; unmatched junction bases: 7. The CDR3 spells CASSLIDREVYGYTF. The CDR3 bases are TGTGCCAGCAGTTTAATCGACAGGGAGGTCTATGGCTACACCTTC.

This clone was seen more than once but under ten times. The chain couples TRBV6-5 to TRBJ1-1; 7 nucleotides agree with TRBD1. The CDR3 totals 13 residues. The V gene end was trimmed by 7 bases and the J gene end by 5 bases; junction bases not matched to a gene: 7. The germline V gene has CDR1 MNHEY and CDR2 SVGAGI. DNA for the CDR3: TGTGCCAGCATTGGACAGGTTTTTACTGAAGCTTTCTTT. It encodes CASIGQVFTEAFF.

J is TRBJ1-4 and V is TRBV4-2; D remains unclear. The CDR3 runs 14 residues. Germline assignment: CDR1 LGHNA and CDR2 YNFKEQ. Trimming left V 2 bases short and J 10 bases short, with 14 bases between. DNA for the CDR3: TGTGCCAGCAGCCAACCTCAGCAGGCGGGAAAACTGTTTTTT. This translates into CASSQPQQAGKLFF.

The rearrangement links TRBV18 to TRBJ2-1; 11 nucleotides align to TRBD2. This CDR3 is 15 amino acids long. Germline CDR1 and CDR2: KGHSH and LQKENI. V lost 5 bases to trimming and J lost 9 bases; unmatched junction nucleotides: 9. The CDR3 DNA reads TGTGCCAGCTCAACACTAGCGGGAGAGCAAGGTGAGCAGTTCTTC. Encoded protein: CASSTLAGEQGEQFF. Combining the CDR3 with reference TRBV18 and TRBJ2-1 gives the whole variable domain NAGVMQNPRHLVRRRGQEARLRCSPMKGHSHVYWYRQLPEEGLKFMVYLQKENIIDESGMPKERFSAEFPKEGPSILRIQQVVRGDSAAYFCASSTLAGEQGEQFFGPGTRLTVL.

This sequence joins TRBV5-6 and TRBJ1-5; weak D call: TRBD1 (6 bases). V was trimmed by 3 bases and J by 0 bases, leaving 7 bases between them. The CDR3 has 14 residues. The germline V gene encodes CDR1 SGHDT and CDR2 YYEEEE. The CDR3 nucleotides read TGTGCCAGCAGCTGGGGGCTTAGCAATCAGCCCCAGCATTTT. It encodes CASSWGLSNQPQHF.

The genes are TRBV6-5 and TRBJ2-5; 7 nucleotides agree with TRBD1. This CDR3 comprises 14 residues. CDR1 is MNHEY, CDR2 SVGAGI, per germline. After removal of 6 bases from V and 3 bases from J, the junction contained 7 bases not matched to a gene. Here the CDR3 reads CASRPPGTEETQYF. In nucleotides, the CDR3 is TGTGCCAGCAGGCCCCCCGGGACAGAAGAGACCCAGTACTTC.

The CDR3 region is CSAPLLEKLFF. DNA of the CDR3: TGCAGTGCTCCCCTCCTCGAAAAACTGTTTTTT. The chain uses TRBV20-1 and TRBJ1-4, with D uncertain. The V end was cut by 5 bases, the J end by 8 bases, with 9 bases between. Germline V gene sequence: CDR1 DFQATT, CDR2 SNEGSKA (reference sequence). CDR3 length: 11 residues.